A single sample gave rise to the 6 T cell receptor beta chains below, sequenced in a study of shared clonotypes between healthy human individuals. TCRdb's table, derived via immunoSEQ multiplex PCR, lists solely in-frame clones and lacks some. The repertoire holds roughly 760,000 clones, with approximately 79% as singletons. The material sequenced was memory CD4+ T cells sorted from blood. Subset given: CD45RA-negative fraction. The receptors shown here come from a woman in her 30s in good health.

The CDR3 reads CASGKGQLNNEQFF. In nucleotides, the CDR3 is TGTGCCAGCGGTAAGGGACAACTCAACAATGAGCAGTTCTTC. This rearrangement joins TRBV7-6 to TRBJ2-1, with D possibly matching TRBD1 (6 bases). Trimming stripped 8 bases from V and 5 bases from J, with 16 bases between. The CDR3 spans 14 residues. Germline V gives CDR1 SGHVS, CDR2 FNYEAQ.

The chain recombines TRBV29-1 with TRBJ2-1, with 7 bases fitting TRBD1. This CDR3 has 14 amino acids. Germline CDR1 and CDR2: SQVTM and ANQGSEA. With V trimmed by 7 bases and J by 2 bases, 8 bases remained unmatched. The CDR3 sequence is CSAQGQVTYNEQFF. CDR3 DNA: TGCAGCGCTCAAGGACAGGTCACCTACAATGAGCAGTTCTTC.

The CDR3 nucleotides read TGCGCCAGCAGCCCCCGGGGGGCTAGCGGCCTTAACAATGAGCAGTTCTTC. This gives the protein CASSPRGASGLNNEQFF. V and J are TRBV5-1 and TRBJ2-1; a possible D gene is TRBD2 (7 bases). The V end was cut by 4 bases, the J end by 5 bases, with 22 bases between. Per the germline V gene, CDR1 is SGHRS and CDR2 is YFSETQ. The CDR3 totals 17 residues.

This chain connects TRBV7-9 to TRBJ2-2; the match to TRBD1 covers 8 bases. Germline trimming cut 4 bases from V and 4 bases from J; bases unmatched to any gene: 5. CDR1 is SEHNR and CDR2 is FQNEAQ in the germline V gene (reference sequence). There are 15 residues in the CDR3. The CDR3 coding sequence is TGTGCCAGCAGCTCCGACAGGGGAGCCACCGGGGAGCTGTTTTTT. It codes for CASSSDRGATGELFF.

The V and J genes are TRBV28 and TRBJ2-7; no clear D gene. The CDR3 has 14 amino acids. Germline loops: CDR1 MDHEN, CDR2 SYDVKM. V was shortened by 5 bases and J by 1 base, with 12 bases between the two germline ends. The CDR3 sequence is CASSTIAESYEQYF. CDR3 DNA: TGTGCCAGCAGTACTATCGCGGAGTCCTACGAGCAGTACTTC.

This clone was counted between two and nine times. V and J are TRBV5-6 and TRBJ2-2; the match to TRBD2 covers 9 bases. The length of the CDR3 is 16 residues. Germline trimming cut 2 bases from V and 7 bases from J; bases unmatched to any gene: 9. The germline V gene encodes CDR1 SGHDT and CDR2 YYEEEE. CDR3 nucleotide sequence: TGTGCCAGCAGCTTTACCGGGACTAGCCTTAGCGGGGAGCTGTTTTTT. It encodes CASSFTGTSLSGELFF.